This TCR beta chain was recorded in a study of blood T cell repertoires in COVID-19. Germline V lookup: CDR1 SGHNT, CDR2 YYREEE (reference sequence). Trimming removed 4 bases from V and 7 bases from J; junction bases left unmatched: 15. The CDR3 has 17 residues. The Seattle patients, enrolled during active infection, were followed longitudinally. Original handling: Estimated nucleated cell counts came from reference gene primer amplification. Clones were sequenced by immunoSEQ multiplex PCR, and TCRdb holds only the in-frame ones, with some missing. The D gene and trimming were derived from the DNA, and the V and J assignments and clone size from that table. The sample carries about 300,000 clones, 89% recorded once.

The chain recombines TRBV5-4 with TRBJ2-2; 8 bases map to TRBD1. The origin of this receptor is a woman aged 25 to 39 with COVID-19, enrolled during active disease. Sequenced material: peripheral blood. CDR3 amino acids: CASSPSSRTGSFGELFF. The CDR3 bases are TGTGCCAGCAGCCCCTCATCCAGGACAGGGTCGTTCGGGGAGCTGTTTTTT.